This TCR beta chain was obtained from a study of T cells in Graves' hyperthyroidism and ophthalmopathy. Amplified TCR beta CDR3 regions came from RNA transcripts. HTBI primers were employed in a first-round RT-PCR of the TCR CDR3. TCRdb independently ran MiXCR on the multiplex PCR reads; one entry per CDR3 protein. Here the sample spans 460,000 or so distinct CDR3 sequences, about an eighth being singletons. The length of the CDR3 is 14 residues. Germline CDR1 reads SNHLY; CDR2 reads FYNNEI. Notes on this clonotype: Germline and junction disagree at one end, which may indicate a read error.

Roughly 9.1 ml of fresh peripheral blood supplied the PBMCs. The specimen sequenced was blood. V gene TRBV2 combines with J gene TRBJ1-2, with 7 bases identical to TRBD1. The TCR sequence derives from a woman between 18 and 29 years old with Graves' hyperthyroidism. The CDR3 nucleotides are TGTACCAGCAGTCCGCGACAGGGCAACTATGGCTACACCTTC. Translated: CTSSPRQGNYGYTF.